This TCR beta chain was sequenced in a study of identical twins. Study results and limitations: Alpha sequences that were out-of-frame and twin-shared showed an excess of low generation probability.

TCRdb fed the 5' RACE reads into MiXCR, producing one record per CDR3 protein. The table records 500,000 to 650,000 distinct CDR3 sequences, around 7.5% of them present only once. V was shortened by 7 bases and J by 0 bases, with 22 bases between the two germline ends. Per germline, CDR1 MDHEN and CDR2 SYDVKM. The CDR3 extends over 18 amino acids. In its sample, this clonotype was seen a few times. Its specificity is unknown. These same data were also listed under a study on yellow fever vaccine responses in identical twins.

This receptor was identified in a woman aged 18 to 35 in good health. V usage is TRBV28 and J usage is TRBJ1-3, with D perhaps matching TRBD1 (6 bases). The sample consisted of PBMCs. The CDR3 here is CASTPTRDTVHSGNTIYF. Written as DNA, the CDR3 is TGTGCCAGCACCCCAACCCGGGACACGGTTCACTCTGGAAACACCATATATTTT.